The 30 T cell receptor beta chains below were found in one sample sequenced in a study of T cell responses to AZD1222 COVID-19 vaccine. Profiling relied on immunoSEQ multiplex PCR, and the TCRdb table lists in-frame clones only, not all of them. The sample consists of about 89,000 clones, around nine tenths of them appearing once. Sample: peripheral blood, taken 28 days after the second AZD1222 dose. These receptors were obtained from an adult who received the AZD1222 COVID-19 vaccine.

V usage is TRBV11-2 and J usage is TRBJ1-2; TRBD1 agrees at 11 bases. CDR1 is SGHAT and CDR2 is FQNNGV in the germline V gene. Unmatched junction bases numbered 7, after V lost 5 bases and J lost 2 bases. The length of the CDR3 is 16 residues. CDR3 in amino acids: CASSPRDRGTNYGYTF. The CDR3 coding sequence is TGTGCCAGCAGCCCCCGGGACAGGGGGACGAACTATGGCTACACCTTC.

V is TRBV2 and J is TRBJ1-2; the D gene is possibly TRBD1 (5 bases). The CDR3 is made up of 14 amino acids. CDR1 is SNHLY, CDR2 FYNNEI, per germline. The V end was cut by 4 bases, the J end by 4 bases, with 13 bases between. CDR3 nucleotide sequence: TGTGCCAGCAGTGTGGCAGGGCAGGCCTATGGCTACACCTTC. It translates to CASSVAGQAYGYTF.

This clone was recorded a few times. The chain combines TRBV10-1 with TRBJ1-5; D possibly corresponds to TRBD1 (6 bases). Germline V gene sequence: CDR1 WNHNN, CDR2 SYGVQD (reference sequence). The V end was cut by 8 bases, the J end by 5 bases, with 28 bases between. This CDR3 is built from 18 residues. The CDR3 loop is CASRPDVEAGEVDQPQHF. CDR3 coding DNA: TGCGCCAGCCGCCCGGACGTAGAAGCAGGGGAGGTCGATCAGCCCCAGCATTTT.

The rearrangement uses TRBV7-9 and TRBJ1-4; no clear D gene. From germline, CDR1 is SEHNR and CDR2 FQNEAQ (reference sequence). The CDR3 is made up of 14 amino acids. Trimming removed 6 bases at V and 5 bases at J, with 13 bases between. DNA for the CDR3: TGTGCCAGCAGTCTTACGGGTGGGAATGAAAAACTGTTTTTT. Amino acids: CASSLTGGNEKLFF. The full variable domain, its missing parts supplied by reference TRBV7-9 and TRBJ1-4, is DTGVSQNPRHKITKRGQNVTFRCDPISEHNRLYWYRQTLGQGPEFLTYFQNEAQLEKSRLLSDRFSAERPKGSFSTLEIQRTEQGDSAMYLCASSLTGGNEKLFFGSGTQLSVL.

This clone was picked up one time. The rearrangement joins TRBV28 to TRBJ2-3; 13 nucleotides agree with TRBD2. V was clipped by 2 bases and J by 4 bases; unmatched bases: 6. The germline V gene encodes CDR1 MDHEN and CDR2 SYDVKM. This CDR3 is 17 amino acids long. The CDR3 coding sequence is TGTGCCAGCAGTTTACGTGGACTAGCGGGAGTGGCAGATACGCAGTATTTT. This sequence encodes CASSLRGLAGVADTQYF.

This clone is a singleton in its sample. This chain uses TRBV9 with TRBJ1-4; 8 bases are a match to TRBD1. Per the germline V gene, CDR1 is SGDLS and CDR2 is YYNGEE. Unmatched junction bases numbered 5, after V lost 4 bases and J lost 3 bases. The CDR3 length is 15 residues. CDR3 in amino acids: CASSIQGASNEKLFF. For the CDR3, the DNA is TGTGCCAGCAGCATCCAGGGGGCTTCTAATGAAAAACTGTTTTTT.

V and J are TRBV4-2 and TRBJ2-2, with 11 bases identical to TRBD1. Germline loops: CDR1 LGHNA, CDR2 YNFKEQ. CDR3 size: 15 residues. V lost 1 base and J lost 6; bases outside the gene matches: 1. Here the CDR3 DNA reads TGTGCCAGCAGCCAAGGGACAGGGGGCGCCGGGGAGCTGTTTTTT. Translating it yields CASSQGTGGAGELFF.

The chain is built from TRBV7-3 and TRBJ2-1, with 14 bases identical to TRBD2. The CDR3 extends over 19 amino acids. CDR1 and CDR2 (germline): SGHTA, FQGTGA. The J segment lost 4 bases and the V segment lost 5 bases, leaving 13 bases of the junction unmatched. The CDR3 DNA is TGTGCCAGCAGCAAACCTCCGGGACTAGCGGGAGTAGCGTACAATGAGCAGTTCTTC. Amino acid sequence: CASSKPPGLAGVAYNEQFF. Full variable domain (missing parts from reference TRBV7-3 and TRBJ2-1): GAGVSQTPSNKVTEKGKYVELRCDPISGHTALYWYRQSLGQGPEFLIYFQGTGAADDSGLPNDRFFAVRPEGSVSTLKIQRTERGDSAVYLCASSKPPGLAGVAYNEQFFGPGTRLTVL.

The rearrangement joins TRBV19 to TRBJ1-6; possible D gene TRBD1, 6 bases. Between the trimmed V and J ends, which lost 6 bases and 5 bases, there was a span of 17 bases. Per germline, CDR1 LNHDA and CDR2 SQIVND (reference sequence). There are 16 residues in the CDR3. The CDR3 is CASRWGRGFHNSPLHF. CDR3 DNA: TGTGCCAGTAGATGGGGCAGGGGCTTCCATAATTCACCCCTCCACTTT. The full variable domain, rest sourced from reference TRBV19 and TRBJ1-6, is DGGITQSPKYLFRKEGQNVTLSCEQNLNHDAMYWYRQDPGQGLRLIYYSQIVNDFQKGDIAEGYSVSREKKESFPLTVTSAQKNPTAFYLCASRWGRGFHNSPLHFGNGTRLTVT.

The gene calls are TRBV7-6 and TRBJ1-6; D is uncertain. There are 13 residues in the CDR3. Trimming cost V 1 base and J 12 bases, with 10 bases left between them. In germline, CDR1 is SGHVS, CDR2 FNYEAQ. In nucleotides, the CDR3 is TGTGCCAGCAGCTTAGAGTCTCCCCTACCCCTCCACTTT. Its protein product is CASSLESPLPLHF.

The chain links TRBV18 to TRBJ2-7, with a weak D call TRBD2 (7 bases). The V and J ends lost 6 bases and 7 bases respectively, with 13 bases between them. The CDR3 spans 12 residues. Germline lookup yields CDR1 KGHSH and CDR2 LQKENI. For the CDR3, the DNA is TGTGCCAGCTCGTCGGGGGGCCCGGAGCAGTACTTC. Translated: CASSSGGPEQYF. The full variable domain, its missing parts supplied by reference TRBV18 and TRBJ2-7, is NAGVMQNPRHLVRRRGQEARLRCSPMKGHSHVYWYRQLPEEGLKFMVYLQKENIIDESGMPKERFSAEFPKEGPSILRIQQVVRGDSAAYFCASSSGGPEQYFGPGTRLTVT.

In this sample, this clone turned up once. The V call is TRBV7-2, the J call TRBJ1-2; D not certain. Germline V CDR1 and CDR2: SGHTA, FQGNSA. Trimming stripped 1 base from V and 4 bases from J, with 10 bases between. This CDR3 comprises 14 residues. The CDR3 DNA is TGTGCCAGCAGCTTAGGGCTGGGCGGCTATGGCTACACCTTC. It specifies CASSLGLGGYGYTF.

In this sample, this clone turned up once. The chain combines TRBV5-6 with TRBJ2-7; no firm D call. Looked up from germline, CDR1 is SGHDT and CDR2 is YYEEEE. Trimming removed 3 bases from V and 6 bases from J, with 16 bases in between. The CDR3 is 14 amino acids. For the CDR3, the DNA is TGTGCCAGCAGCTCAGTTGGGGATACTGGCGAGCAGTACTTC. This encodes CASSSVGDTGEQYF.

The V call is TRBV5-1, the J call TRBJ1-5, with D perhaps TRBD1 (5 bases). The ends were cut back, 4 bases at V and 2 bases at J, with 10 bases in the middle. Germline CDR1 is SGHRS and CDR2 is YFSETQ. The CDR3 has 14 residues. The CDR3 reads CASSPGYGNQPQHF. The CDR3 nucleotides read TGCGCCAGCAGCCCAGGGTATGGCAATCAGCCCCAGCATTTT.

This rearrangement joins TRBV14 to TRBJ2-2; no clear D. Trimming stripped 2 bases from V and 7 bases from J, with 5 bases between. The CDR3 runs to 12 residues. Germline CDR1 reads SGHDN; CDR2 reads FVKESK. DNA for the CDR3: TGTGCCAGCAGCCAACTTGGCGGGGAGCTGTTTTTT. It translates to CASSQLGGELFF.

This rearrangement joins TRBV5-1 to TRBJ1-3, with a weak D call TRBD1 (5 bases). The V and J ends lost 4 bases and 0 bases respectively, with 11 bases between them. The germline V gene encodes CDR1 SGHRS and CDR2 YFSETQ. CDR3 length: 15 residues. CDR3 residues: CASSPTGSSGNTIYF. The DNA for the CDR3 is TGCGCCAGCAGCCCAACAGGCTCCTCTGGAAACACCATATATTTT.

This sequence joins TRBV28 and TRBJ1-5; no reliable D call. The V gene lost 7 bases and the J gene lost 7 bases, with 11 bases spanning the gap. Germline V gene data show CDR1 as MDHEN and CDR2 as SYDVKM. The CDR3 covers 12 residues. CDR3: CASTQMEQPQHF. The CDR3 DNA follows: TGTGCCAGCACACAAATGGAGCAGCCCCAGCATTTT.

The rearrangement uses TRBV18 and TRBJ2-7; the D is unclear. V lost 2 bases and J 9 bases, leaving 8 bases between the germline ends. Germline CDR1 and CDR2: KGHSH and LQKENI. The CDR3 contains 11 residues. The CDR3 spells CASSPAEVQYF. CDR3 nucleotide sequence: TGTGCCAGCTCACCAGCGGAAGTGCAGTACTTC.

This clone was counted between two and nine times. V is TRBV27 and J is TRBJ1-2; possible D gene TRBD1, 6 bases. Trimming stripped 7 bases from V and 2 bases from J, with 17 bases between. Germline V gene data show CDR1 as MNHEY and CDR2 as SMNVEV (reference sequence). The CDR3 consists of 15 residues. CDR3 sequence: CASKRTEASNYGYTF. CDR3 nucleotides: TGTGCCAGCAAAAGGACAGAAGCCTCCAACTATGGCTACACCTTC.

This clone came up once. The chain carries TRBV6-1 and TRBJ1-2, with D hard to call. Germline V CDR1 and CDR2: MNHNS, SASEGT. With 2 bases removed from V and 2 bases from J, the gap between germline ends came to 9 bases. This CDR3 spans 14 amino acids. The chain's CDR3 is CASSEYKQNYGYTF. The CDR3 bases are TGTGCCAGCAGTGAATATAAACAGAACTATGGCTACACCTTC.

This chain joins TRBV19 and TRBJ2-7; unclear D gene. In germline, CDR1 is LNHDA, CDR2 SQIVND (reference sequence). The germline V and J ends were trimmed by 0 bases and 5 bases, with 11 bases remaining between them. The CDR3 is 14 amino acids. CDR3 amino acids: CASSIDRASDEQYF. DNA of the CDR3: TGTGCCAGTAGTATAGACCGAGCCTCAGACGAGCAGTACTTC.

V usage is TRBV5-1 and J usage is TRBJ2-2, with 7 bases fitting TRBD2. Looked up from germline, CDR1 is SGHRS and CDR2 is YFSETQ. V was pared by 4 bases and J by 3 bases, with 3 bases of the junction left unmatched. This CDR3 region has 14 residues. CDR3 loop: CASSPLADTGELFF. As DNA, the CDR3 is TGCGCCAGCAGCCCTCTAGCGGACACCGGGGAGCTGTTTTTT.

The chain couples TRBV29-1 to TRBJ1-1; D not certain. The CDR3 has 11 amino acids. From germline, CDR1 is SQVTM and CDR2 ANQGSEA. Between the trimmed V and J ends, which lost 7 bases and 3 bases, there was a span of 9 bases. CDR3 sequence (DNA): TGCAGCGCCAGCCTGGACACTGAAGCTTTCTTT. This sequence encodes CSASLDTEAFF.

The chain carries TRBV30 and TRBJ2-5; maybe TRBD1 (6 bases). Trimming took off 2 bases at V and 3 bases at J, with 19 bases between the two ends. There are 16 residues in the CDR3. Germline CDR1 GTSNPN, CDR2 SVGIG (reference sequence). The CDR3 sequence: CAWSSPRDINEETQYF. In nucleotides, the CDR3 is TGTGCCTGGAGTTCCCCCCGGGACATAAACGAAGAGACCCAGTACTTC.

This sequence joins TRBV28 and TRBJ1-2; 7 bases are a match to TRBD1. The V and J ends lost 4 bases and 4 bases, in that order; junction bases with no gene match: 9. Germline V gives CDR1 MDHEN, CDR2 SYDVKM. CDR3 size: 15 residues. This CDR3 is CASSSQTGSFYGYTF. The CDR3 DNA sequence: TGTGCCAGCAGTTCCCAGACAGGGAGCTTCTATGGCTACACCTTC.

This chain joins TRBV30 and TRBJ2-1, with D perhaps TRBD2 (5 bases). Trimming took 5 bases from V and 0 from J, leaving 11 bases between them. Germline CDR1 is GTSNPN and CDR2 is SVGIG (reference sequence). The CDR3 covers 14 residues. CDR3 bases: TGTGCCTGGGTAACAACTAGCTCCTACAATGAGCAGTTCTTC. Amino acid sequence: CAWVTTSSYNEQFF.

This clone was seen just once. This chain joins TRBV19 and TRBJ2-3; maybe TRBD1 (6 bases). Germline assignment: CDR1 LNHDA and CDR2 SQIVND (reference sequence). The V end lost 6 bases, the J end lost 5 bases, and 18 bases lay between the germline ends. The CDR3 runs to 15 residues. As DNA, the CDR3 is TGTGCCAGTAGCAACGAGGGGGTCCAAGGAGATACGCAGTATTTT. Translated, it gives CASSNEGVQGDTQYF. The full variable domain, its missing parts supplied by reference TRBV19 and TRBJ2-3, is DGGITQSPKYLFRKEGQNVTLSCEQNLNHDAMYWYRQDPGQGLRLIYYSQIVNDFQKGDIAEGYSVSREKKESFPLTVTSAQKNPTAFYLCASSNEGVQGDTQYFGPGTRLTVL.

This clone was counted once. The rearrangement links TRBV11-2 to TRBJ1-5, with a tentative D call TRBD1 (5 bases). Germline assignment: CDR1 SGHAT and CDR2 FQNNGV. This CDR3 region has 14 residues. V gave up 2 bases and J gave up 7 bases, with 12 bases separating them. CDR3 bases: TGTGCCAGCAGCTTAAGCGGTAGGGACCAGCCCCAGCATTTT. Its protein product is CASSLSGRDQPQHF.

The J gene is TRBJ1-1, the V gene TRBV5-1; a possible D gene is TRBD1 (6 bases). Germline values: CDR1 SGHRS, CDR2 YFSETQ. V was pared by 5 bases and J by 0 bases, with 20 bases between. This CDR3 has 17 residues. Here the CDR3 reads CASRLRRARGLNTEAFF. The CDR3, as DNA: TGCGCCAGCAGACTGAGGAGGGCCAGGGGCCTGAACACTGAAGCTTTCTTT.

V is TRBV28 and J is TRBJ1-2; D unclear. This CDR3 comprises 12 residues. The germline V gene has CDR1 MDHEN and CDR2 SYDVKM. V was pared by 2 bases and J by 8 bases, with 9 bases between. CDR3 sequence: CASSLKGRGYTF. CDR3 DNA sequence: TGTGCCAGCAGTTTAAAAGGGCGCGGCTACACCTTC.